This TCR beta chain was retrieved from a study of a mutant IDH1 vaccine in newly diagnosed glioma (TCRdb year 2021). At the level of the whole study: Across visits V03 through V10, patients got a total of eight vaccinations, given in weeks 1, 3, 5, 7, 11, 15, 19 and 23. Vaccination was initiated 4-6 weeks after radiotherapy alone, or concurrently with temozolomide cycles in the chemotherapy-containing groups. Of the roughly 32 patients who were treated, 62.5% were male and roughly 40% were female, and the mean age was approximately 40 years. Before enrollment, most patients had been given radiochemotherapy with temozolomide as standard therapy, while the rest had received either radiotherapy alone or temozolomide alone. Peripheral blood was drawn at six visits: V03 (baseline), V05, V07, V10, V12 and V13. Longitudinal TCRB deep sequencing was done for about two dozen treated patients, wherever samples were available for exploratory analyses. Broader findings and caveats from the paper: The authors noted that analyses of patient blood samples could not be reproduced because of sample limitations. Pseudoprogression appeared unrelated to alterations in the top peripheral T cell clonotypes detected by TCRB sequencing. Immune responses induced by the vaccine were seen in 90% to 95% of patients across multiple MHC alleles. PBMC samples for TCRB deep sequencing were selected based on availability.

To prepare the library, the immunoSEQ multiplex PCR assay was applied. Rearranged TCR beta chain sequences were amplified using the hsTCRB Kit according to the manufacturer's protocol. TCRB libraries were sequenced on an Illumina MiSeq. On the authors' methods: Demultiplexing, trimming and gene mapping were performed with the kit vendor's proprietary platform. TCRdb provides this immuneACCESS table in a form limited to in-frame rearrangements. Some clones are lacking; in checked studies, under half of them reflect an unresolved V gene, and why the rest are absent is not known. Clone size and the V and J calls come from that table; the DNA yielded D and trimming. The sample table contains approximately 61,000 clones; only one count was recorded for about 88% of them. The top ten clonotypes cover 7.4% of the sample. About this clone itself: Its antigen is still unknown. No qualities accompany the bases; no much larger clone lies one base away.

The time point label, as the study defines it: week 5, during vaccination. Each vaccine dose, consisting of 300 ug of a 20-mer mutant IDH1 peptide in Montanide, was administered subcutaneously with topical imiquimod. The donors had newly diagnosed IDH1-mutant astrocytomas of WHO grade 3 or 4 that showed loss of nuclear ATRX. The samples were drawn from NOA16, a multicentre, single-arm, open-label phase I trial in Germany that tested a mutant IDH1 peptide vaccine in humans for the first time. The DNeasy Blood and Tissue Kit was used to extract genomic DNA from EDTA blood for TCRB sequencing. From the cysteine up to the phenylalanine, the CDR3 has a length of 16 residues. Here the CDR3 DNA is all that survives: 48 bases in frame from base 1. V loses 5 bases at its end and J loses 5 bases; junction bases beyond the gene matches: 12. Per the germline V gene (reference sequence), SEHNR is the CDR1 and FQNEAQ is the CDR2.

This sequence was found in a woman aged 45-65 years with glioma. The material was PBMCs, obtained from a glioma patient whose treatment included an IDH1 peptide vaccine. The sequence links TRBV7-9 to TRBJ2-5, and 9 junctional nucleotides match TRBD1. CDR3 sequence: CASSTRQGVSLETQYF. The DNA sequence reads TGTGCCAGCAGCACTCGACAGGGGGTCAGTTTGGAGACCCAGTACTTC.